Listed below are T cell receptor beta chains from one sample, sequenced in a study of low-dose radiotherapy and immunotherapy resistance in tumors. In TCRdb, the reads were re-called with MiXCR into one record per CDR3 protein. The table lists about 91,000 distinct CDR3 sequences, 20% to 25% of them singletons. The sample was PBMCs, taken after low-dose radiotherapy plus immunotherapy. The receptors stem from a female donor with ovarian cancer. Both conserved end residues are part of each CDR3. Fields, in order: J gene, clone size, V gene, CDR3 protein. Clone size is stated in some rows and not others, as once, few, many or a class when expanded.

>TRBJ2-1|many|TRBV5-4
CASSLRVTIDNEQFF
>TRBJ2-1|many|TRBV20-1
CSARDLSHILLNEQFF
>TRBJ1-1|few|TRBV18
CASSPREGAEAFF
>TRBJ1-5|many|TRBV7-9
CASSFGQGVGQPQHF
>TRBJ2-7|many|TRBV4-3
CASSLIRGREQYF
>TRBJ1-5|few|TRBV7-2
CASSLAGQLNQPQHF
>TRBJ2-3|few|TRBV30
CAWRARATDTQYF
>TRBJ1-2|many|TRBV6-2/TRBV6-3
CASISGVGGYTF
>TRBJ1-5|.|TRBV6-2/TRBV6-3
CASSPLREPQHF
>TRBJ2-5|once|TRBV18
CASSSGTGETQYF
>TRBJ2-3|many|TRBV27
CASSLRPPSDRVKRGTDTQYF
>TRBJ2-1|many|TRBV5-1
CASSLDNYGTGDEQFF
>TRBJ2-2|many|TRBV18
CASSPQSADTGELFF
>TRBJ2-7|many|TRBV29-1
CSALPSFGTGAGEQYF
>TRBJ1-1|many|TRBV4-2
CASSPSGTGGTEAFF
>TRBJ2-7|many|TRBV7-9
CASSLVPYEQYF
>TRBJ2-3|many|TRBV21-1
CASTLTDTQYF
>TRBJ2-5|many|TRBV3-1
CASSLRPRETQYF
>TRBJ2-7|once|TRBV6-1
CASRTPGASYEQYF
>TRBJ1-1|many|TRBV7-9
CASSMGGGRNTEAFF
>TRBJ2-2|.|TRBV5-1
CASSPIRGDTGELFFF
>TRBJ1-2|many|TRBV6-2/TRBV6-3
CASRDGGYTF
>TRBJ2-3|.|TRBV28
CASSQAGLAHDTQYF
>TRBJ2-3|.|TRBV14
CASSQMVGDTQYF
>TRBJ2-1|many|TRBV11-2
CASSLGRIRAGGSYNEQFF
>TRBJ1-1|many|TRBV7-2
CASSFLQGNTEAFF
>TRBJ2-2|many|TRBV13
CASSLVAGVAAGELFF